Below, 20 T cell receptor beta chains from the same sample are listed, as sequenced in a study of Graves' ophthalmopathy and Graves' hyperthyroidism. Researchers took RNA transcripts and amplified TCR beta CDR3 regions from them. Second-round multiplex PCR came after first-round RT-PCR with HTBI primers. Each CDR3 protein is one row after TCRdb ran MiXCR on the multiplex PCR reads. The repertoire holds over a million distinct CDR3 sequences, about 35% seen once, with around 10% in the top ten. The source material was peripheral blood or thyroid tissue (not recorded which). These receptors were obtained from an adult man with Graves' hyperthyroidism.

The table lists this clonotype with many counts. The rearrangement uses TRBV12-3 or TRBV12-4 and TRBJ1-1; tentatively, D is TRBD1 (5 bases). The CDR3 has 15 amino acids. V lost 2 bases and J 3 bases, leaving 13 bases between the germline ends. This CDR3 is CASSLYGASDTEAFF. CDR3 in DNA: TGTGCCAGCAGTTTATATGGGGCTTCGGACACTGAAGCTTTCTTT.

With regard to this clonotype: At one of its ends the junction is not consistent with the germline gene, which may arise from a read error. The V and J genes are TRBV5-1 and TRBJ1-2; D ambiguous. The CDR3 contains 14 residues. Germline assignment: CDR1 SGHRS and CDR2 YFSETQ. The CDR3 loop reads CASSMAESSNGYTF. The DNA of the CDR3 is TGTGCCAGCAGCATGGCCGAGTCCTCGAACGGCTACACCTTC.

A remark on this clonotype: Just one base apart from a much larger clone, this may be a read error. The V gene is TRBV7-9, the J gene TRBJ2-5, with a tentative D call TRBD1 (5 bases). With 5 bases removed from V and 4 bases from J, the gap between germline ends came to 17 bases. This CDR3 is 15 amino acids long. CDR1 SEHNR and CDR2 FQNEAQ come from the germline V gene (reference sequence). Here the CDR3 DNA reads TGTGCCAGCAGCCACACCAGGCAGGGTGGAGAGACCCAGTACTTC. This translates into CASSHTRQGGETQYF.

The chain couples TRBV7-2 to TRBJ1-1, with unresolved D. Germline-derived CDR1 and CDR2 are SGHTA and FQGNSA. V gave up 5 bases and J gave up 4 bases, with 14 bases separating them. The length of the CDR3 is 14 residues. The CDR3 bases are TGTGCCAGCAGCGCCCGCGAGAGGAGCACTGAAGCTTTCTTT. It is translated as CASSARERSTEAFF.

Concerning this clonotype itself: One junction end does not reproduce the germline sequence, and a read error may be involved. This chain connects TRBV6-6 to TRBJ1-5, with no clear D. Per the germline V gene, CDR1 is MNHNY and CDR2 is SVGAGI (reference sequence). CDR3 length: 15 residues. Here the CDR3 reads CASSQEPGINQPQHF. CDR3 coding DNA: TGCGCCAGCAGCCAAGAACCGGGCATCAATCAGCCCCAGCATTTT.

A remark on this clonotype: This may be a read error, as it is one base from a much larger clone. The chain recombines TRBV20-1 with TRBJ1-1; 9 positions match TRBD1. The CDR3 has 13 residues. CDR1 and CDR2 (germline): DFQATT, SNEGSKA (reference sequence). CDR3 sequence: CSARVTTGGEDFF. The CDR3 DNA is TGCAGTGCTAGAGTAACGACAGGGGGGGAAGATTTCTTT.

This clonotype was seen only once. As DNA, the CDR3 is TGTGCCAGCAGTTACGAAGTCATGAACACTGAAGCTTTCTTT. This sequence encodes CASSYEVMNTEAFF. V usage is TRBV25-1 and J usage is TRBJ1-1; the D is unclear. Deletions cut 5 bases from V and 0 bases from J, with 10 bases between. Germline assignment: CDR1 MGHDK and CDR2 SYGVNS. The CDR3 extends over 14 amino acids.

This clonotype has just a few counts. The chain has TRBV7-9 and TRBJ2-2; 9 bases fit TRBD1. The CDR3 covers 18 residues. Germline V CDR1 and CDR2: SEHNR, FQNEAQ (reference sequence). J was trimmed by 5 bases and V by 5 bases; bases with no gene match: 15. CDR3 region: CASSQAPLGTGRTGELFF. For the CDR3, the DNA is TGTGCCAGCAGCCAGGCCCCGCTCGGGACAGGGAGAACCGGGGAGCTGTTTTTT.

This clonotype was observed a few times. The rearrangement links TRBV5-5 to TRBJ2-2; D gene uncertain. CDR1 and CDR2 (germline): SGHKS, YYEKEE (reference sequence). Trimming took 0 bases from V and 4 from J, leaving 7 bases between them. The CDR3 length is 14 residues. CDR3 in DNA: TGTGCCAGCAGCTTGGAGGACCCCACCGGGGAGCTGTTTTTT. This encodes CASSLEDPTGELFF.

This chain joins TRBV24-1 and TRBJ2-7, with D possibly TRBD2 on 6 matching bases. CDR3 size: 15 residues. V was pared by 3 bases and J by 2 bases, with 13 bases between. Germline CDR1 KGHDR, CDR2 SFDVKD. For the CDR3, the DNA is TGTGCCACCAGTGATCCTGGGACTCGACCCTACGAGCAGTACTTC. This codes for CATSDPGTRPYEQYF.

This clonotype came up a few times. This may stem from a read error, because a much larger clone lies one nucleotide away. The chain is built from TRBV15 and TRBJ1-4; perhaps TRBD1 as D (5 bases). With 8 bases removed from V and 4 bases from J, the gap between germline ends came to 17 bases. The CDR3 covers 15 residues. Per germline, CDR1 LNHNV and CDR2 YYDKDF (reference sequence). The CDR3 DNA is TGTGCCACCCAGGGCAGGGTTCGAAATAATGAAAAACTGTTTTTT. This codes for CATQGRVRNNEKLFF. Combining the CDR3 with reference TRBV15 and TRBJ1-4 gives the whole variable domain DAMVIQNPRYQVTQFGKPVTLSCSQTLNHNVMYWYQQKSSQAPKLLFHYYDKDFNNEADTPDNFQSRRPNTSFCFLDIRSPGLGDTAMYLCATQGRVRNNEKLFFGSGTQLSVL.

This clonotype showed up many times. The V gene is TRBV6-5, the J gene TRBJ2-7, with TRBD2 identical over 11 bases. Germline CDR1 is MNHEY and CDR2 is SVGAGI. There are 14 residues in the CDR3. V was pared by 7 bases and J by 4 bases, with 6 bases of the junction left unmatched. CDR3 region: CASKPVAGGYEQYF. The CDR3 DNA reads TGTGCCAGCAAGCCCGTAGCGGGAGGGTACGAGCAGTACTTC.

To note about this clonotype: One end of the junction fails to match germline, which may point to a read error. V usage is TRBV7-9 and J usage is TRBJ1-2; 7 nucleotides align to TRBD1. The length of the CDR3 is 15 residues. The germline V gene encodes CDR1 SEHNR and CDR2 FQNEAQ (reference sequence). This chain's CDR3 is CASSQDRDSDYGYTF. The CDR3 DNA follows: TGCGCCAGCAGCCAAGATAGGGACAGCGACTATGGCTACACCTTC.

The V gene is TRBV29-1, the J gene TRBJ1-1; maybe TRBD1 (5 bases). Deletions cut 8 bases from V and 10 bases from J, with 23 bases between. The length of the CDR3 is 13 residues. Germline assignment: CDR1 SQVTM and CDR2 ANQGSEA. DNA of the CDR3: TGCAGCCGTGGGGTGAGGCTGGACACGGGAGCTTTCTTT. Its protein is CSRGVRLDTGAFF.

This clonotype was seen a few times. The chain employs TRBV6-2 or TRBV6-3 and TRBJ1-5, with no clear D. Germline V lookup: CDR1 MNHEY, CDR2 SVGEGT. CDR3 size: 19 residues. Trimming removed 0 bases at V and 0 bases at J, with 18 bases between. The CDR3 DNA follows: TGTGCCAGCAGTTACTCGGTAGGGCAGACTACCTATAGCAATCAGCCCCAGCATTTT. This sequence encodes CASSYSVGQTTYSNQPQHF.

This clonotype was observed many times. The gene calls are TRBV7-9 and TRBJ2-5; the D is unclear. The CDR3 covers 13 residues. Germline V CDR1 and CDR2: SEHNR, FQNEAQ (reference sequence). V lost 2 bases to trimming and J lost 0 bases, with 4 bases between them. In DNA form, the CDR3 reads TGTGCCAGCAGCTTAACAAACCAAGAGACCCAGTACTTC. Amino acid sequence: CASSLTNQETQYF.

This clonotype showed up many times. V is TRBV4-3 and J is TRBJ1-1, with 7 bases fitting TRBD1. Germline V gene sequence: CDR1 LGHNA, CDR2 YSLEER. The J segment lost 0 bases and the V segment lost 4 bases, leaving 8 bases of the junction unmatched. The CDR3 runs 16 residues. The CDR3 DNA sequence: TGCGCCAGCAGCCGCGGGACAGAAGGCATGAACACTGAAGCTTTCTTT. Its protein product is CASSRGTEGMNTEAFF.

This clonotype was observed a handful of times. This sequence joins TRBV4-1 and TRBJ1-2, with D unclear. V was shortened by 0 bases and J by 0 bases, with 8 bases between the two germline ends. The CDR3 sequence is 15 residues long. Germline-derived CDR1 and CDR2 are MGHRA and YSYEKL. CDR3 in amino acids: CASSQDQPTNYGYTF. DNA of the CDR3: TGCGCCAGCAGCCAAGATCAACCGACTAACTATGGCTACACCTTC.

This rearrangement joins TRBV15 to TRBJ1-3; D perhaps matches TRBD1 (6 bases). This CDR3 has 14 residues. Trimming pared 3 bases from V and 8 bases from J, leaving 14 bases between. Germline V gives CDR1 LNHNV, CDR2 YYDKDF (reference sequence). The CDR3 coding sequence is TGTGCCACCAGCAGCGGTCCGGGGGCTCACACCATATATTTT. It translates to CATSSGPGAHTIYF. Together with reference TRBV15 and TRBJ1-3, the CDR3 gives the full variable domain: DAMVIQNPRYQVTQFGKPVTLSCSQTLNHNVMYWYQQKSSQAPKLLFHYYDKDFNNEADTPDNFQSRRPNTSFCFLDIRSPGLGDTAMYLCATSSGPGAHTIYFGEGSWLTVV.

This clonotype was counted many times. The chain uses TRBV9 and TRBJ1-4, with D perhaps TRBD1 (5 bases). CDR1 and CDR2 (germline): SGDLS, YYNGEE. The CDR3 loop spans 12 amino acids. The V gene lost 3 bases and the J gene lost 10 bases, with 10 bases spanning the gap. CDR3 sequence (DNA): TGTGCCAGCAGCGCCAGGGTAGGAAAACTGTTTTTT. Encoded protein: CASSARVGKLFF.